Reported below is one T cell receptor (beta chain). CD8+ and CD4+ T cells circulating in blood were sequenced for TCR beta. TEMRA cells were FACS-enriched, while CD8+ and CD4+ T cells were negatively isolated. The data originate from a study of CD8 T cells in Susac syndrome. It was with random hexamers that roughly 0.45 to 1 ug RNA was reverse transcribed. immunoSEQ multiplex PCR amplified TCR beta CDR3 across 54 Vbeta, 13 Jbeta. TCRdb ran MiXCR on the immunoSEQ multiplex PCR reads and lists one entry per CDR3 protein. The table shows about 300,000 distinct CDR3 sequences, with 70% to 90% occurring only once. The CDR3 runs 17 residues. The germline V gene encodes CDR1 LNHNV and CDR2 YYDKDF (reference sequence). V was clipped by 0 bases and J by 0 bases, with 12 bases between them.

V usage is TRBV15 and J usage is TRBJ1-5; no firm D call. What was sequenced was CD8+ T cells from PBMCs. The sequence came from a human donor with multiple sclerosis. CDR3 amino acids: CATSRERSAYSNQPQHF. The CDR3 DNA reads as TGTGCCACCAGCAGAGAAAGGAGTGCTTATAGCAATCAGCCCCAGCATTTT.